This record covers a single T cell receptor (beta chain). Its antigen has not been determined. Base qualities were left out, and no much larger clone turns up one base away. Cells with a CD4+CD8-CD45RO-CD45RA+ profile were isolated by FACS and defined as naive CD4+ T cells, and those with a CD8+CD4-CD45RA+CD27bright profile were defined as naive CD8+ T cells. Sorting used antibodies against CD4 (RPA-T4), CD8 (SK1), CD27 (O323), CD45RA (HI100) and CD45RO (UCHL1). This sample is part of a study of healthy donors' naive CD4 and CD8 T cells (dated by TCRdb to the mid-2010s). With respect to the entire study: Donor selection covered three age groups (20-25, 40-50 and 60-70 years) with more than 5 people in each, and the resulting cohort had a mean age of approximately 44 and was half female. For TCR alpha, a new primer set covering all functional IMGT alpha gene variants was designed, and the rest of the protocol matched the beta-chain workflow. The study sequenced rearranged TCR alpha and beta chains from naive CD4+ and CD8+ T cells to test how TCR variation relates to lineage commitment. Peripheral blood mononuclear cells were obtained from 18 unrelated, healthy individuals. Donors were HLA-typed by sequencing at HLA-A, -B, -C, -DRB1, -DQB1 and -DPB1 using the SBTexcellerator protocol, an ABI3130xl analyzer and SBTengine software. On the study overall, not on this receptor specifically: In both chains, CD4+ lineage was linked to a positively charged CDR3, whereas CD8+ lineage was linked to a negatively charged CDR3. The study did not directly address whether homeostatic proliferation of naive T cells might have biased the repertoire. Most V and J gene segments were reportedly biased between naive CD4+ and CD8+ cells, consistently across donors and independent of HLA genotype. Taken together, V genes, J genes and CDR3 charge appeared to account for 10% to 15% of the variance in CD4/CD8 propensity, acting in a largely additive way. Because alpha and beta chains were sequenced in bulk and could not be paired, combined chain effects were not evaluated.

Reading from cysteine to phenylalanine, the CDR3 counts 12 amino acids. Left in the record is the CDR3 DNA by itself, 36 bases read in frame from the first base. At the junction V is shortened by 3 bases and J by 1 base, with 6 bases in between. Per the germline V gene, SQVTM is the CDR1 and ANQGSEA is the CDR2. This sample was sequenced with a 454 GS FLX Titanium. A previously published linear amplification protocol was used to build the TCR libraries, starting from 500 ng of total RNA. The sequencing itself ran on the Roche/454 Genome Sequencer using Titanium chemistry. The original pipeline was this. 75,000 to 95,000 rearranged TCR alpha transcripts were sequenced from roughly five of the healthy donors. Duplicate transcripts were removed, and each unique TCR clonotype was defined by its CDR3 junction following IMGT nomenclature. Using logistic regression in R 2.13.0, the researchers modeled CD4 versus CD8 status as a function of V and J genes, with an adjustment for donor effects and a Bonferroni correction for multiple testing. The public reads were reprocessed in TCRdb via fastp at Q25 and MiXCR, keeping in-frame beta chains. Rows are unified per CDR3 protein, each entry keeping the most common DNA and genes. The V and J calls shown here were made by TCRdb, not taken from the authors' results. The table for this sample lists about 180,000 distinct CDR3 sequences; over 60% of them were counted only once. The ten biggest clones cover 2% to 2.5% of the sample.

The chain is encoded by TRBV29-1 joined to TRBJ1-1, and perhaps TRBD1 as D gene, on 5 matching bases. This receptor was obtained from a pool of human donors in good health; the sample pools cells from several healthy donors. Specimen: naive CD4+ and CD8+ T cells sorted from blood, pooled from several donors. The sample's cell subset or site label, decoded: FACS-sorted naive CD4+ (CD45RO-CD45RA+) and naive CD8+ (CD45RA+CD27bright) T cells. In nucleotide form, the sequence is TGCAGCGTTGACGACAGGAACACTGAAGCTTTCTTT. This translates into CSVDDRNTEAFF.